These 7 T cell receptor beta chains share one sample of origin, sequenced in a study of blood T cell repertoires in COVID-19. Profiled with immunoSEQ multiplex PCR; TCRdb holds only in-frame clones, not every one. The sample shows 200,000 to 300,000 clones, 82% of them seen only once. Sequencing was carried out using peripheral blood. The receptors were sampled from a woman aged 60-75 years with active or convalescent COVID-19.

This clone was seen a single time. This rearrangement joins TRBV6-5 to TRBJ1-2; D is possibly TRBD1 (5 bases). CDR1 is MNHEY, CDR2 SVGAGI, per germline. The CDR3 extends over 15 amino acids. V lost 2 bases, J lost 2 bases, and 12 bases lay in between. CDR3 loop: CASSYSGRVNYGYTF. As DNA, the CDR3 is TGTGCCAGCAGTTACAGTGGCAGGGTGAACTATGGCTACACCTTC.

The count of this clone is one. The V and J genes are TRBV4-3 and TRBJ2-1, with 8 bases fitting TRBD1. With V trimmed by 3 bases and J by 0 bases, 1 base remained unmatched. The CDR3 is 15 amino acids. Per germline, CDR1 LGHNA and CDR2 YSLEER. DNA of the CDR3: TGCGCCAGCAGCCACCAGGGGGCCTCCTACAATGAGCAGTTCTTC. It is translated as CASSHQGASYNEQFF.

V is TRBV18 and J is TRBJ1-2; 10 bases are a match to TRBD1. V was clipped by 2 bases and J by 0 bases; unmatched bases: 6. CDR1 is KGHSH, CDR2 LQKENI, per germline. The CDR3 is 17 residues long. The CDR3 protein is CASSPGTGAIANYGYTF. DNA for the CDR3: TGTGCCAGCTCACCAGGGACAGGGGCCATAGCTAACTATGGCTACACCTTC.

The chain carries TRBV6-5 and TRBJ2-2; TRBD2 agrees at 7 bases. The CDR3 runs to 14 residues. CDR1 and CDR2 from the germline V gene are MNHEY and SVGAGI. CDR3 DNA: TGTGTCTCAGGGAGCGGGGCGAACACCGGGGAGCTGTTTTTT. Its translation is CVSGSGANTGELFF.

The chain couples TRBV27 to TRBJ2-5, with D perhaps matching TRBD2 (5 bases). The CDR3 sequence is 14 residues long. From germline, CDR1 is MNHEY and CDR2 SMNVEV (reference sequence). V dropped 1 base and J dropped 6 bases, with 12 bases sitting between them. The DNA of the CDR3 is TGTGCCAGCAGTTTATGGGCGGGTGAAAAGACCCAGTACTTC. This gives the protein CASSLWAGEKTQYF.

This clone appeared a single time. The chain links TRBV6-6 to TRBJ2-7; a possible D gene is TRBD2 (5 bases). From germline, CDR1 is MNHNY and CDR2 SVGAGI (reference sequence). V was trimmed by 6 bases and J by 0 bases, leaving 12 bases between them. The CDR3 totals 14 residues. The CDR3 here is CASRQGGTSYEQYF. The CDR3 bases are TGTGCCAGCAGACAAGGAGGCACCTCCTACGAGCAGTACTTC.

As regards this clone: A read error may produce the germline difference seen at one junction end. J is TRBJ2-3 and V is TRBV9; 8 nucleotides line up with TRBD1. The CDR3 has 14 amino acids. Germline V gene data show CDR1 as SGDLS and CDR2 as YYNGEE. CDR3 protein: CASSASLGTGTQYF. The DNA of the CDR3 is TGTGCCAGCAGCGCAAGCCTCGGGACAGGTACGCAGTATTTT. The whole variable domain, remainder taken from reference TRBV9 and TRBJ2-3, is DSGVTQTPKHLITATGQRVTLRCSPRSGDLSVYWYQQSLDQGLQFLIQYYNGEERAKGNILERFSAQQFPDLHSELNLSSLELGDSALYFCASSASLGTGTQYFGPGTRLTVL.